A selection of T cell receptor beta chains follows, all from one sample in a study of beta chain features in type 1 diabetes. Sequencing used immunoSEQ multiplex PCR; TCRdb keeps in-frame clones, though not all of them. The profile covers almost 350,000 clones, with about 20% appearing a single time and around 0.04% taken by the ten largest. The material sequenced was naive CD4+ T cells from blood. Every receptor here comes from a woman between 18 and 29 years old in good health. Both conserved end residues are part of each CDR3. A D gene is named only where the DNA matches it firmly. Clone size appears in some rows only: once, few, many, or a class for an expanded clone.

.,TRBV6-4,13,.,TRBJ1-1,CASSEVEGTEAFF,TGTGCCAGCAGCGAGGTGGAGGGCACTGAAGCTTTCTTT
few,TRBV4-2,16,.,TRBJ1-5,CASSQDRQQGHQPQHF,TGTGCCAGCAGCCAAGATCGCCAGCAGGGCCATCAGCCCCAGCATTTT
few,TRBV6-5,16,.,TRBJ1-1,CASSYEELSGNTEAFF,TGTGCCAGCAGTTATGAGGAACTATCCGGGAACACTGAAGCTTTCTTT
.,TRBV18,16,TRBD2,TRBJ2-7,CASSSTTSGNSYEQYF,TGTGCCAGCTCATCGACTACTAGCGGGAACTCCTACGAGCAGTACTTC
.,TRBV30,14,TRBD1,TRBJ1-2,CAWRPGTDQYGYTF,TGTGCCTGGAGGCCCGGGACAGATCAGTATGGCTACACCTTC
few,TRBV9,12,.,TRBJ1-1,CASSPLGTGAFF,TGTGCCAGCAGCCCGCTTGGGACTGGAGCTTTCTTT
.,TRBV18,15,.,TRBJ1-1,CASSPRSREGTEAFF,TGTGCCAGCTCACCAAGGAGCAGGGAGGGCACTGAAGCTTTCTTT
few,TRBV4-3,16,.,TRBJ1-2,CASSQGSVGLGAGYTF,TGCGCCAGCAGCCAAGGCTCCGTCGGCTTAGGGGCTGGCTACACCTTC
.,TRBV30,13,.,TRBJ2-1,CAWSAGSRNEQFF,TGTGCCTGGAGTGCCGGGAGCAGGAATGAGCAGTTCTTC
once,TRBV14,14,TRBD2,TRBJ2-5,CASSHRTRKETQYF,TGTGCCAGCAGCCATCGGACTAGGAAAGAGACCCAGTACTTC
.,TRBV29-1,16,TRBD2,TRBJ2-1,CSVGEFSGENYNEQFF,TGCAGCGTCGGGGAGTTTAGCGGGGAGAATTACAATGAGCAGTTCTTC
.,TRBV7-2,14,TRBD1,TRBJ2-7,CASRAGTGRGEQYF,TGTGCCAGCAGGGCCGGGACAGGAAGGGGCGAGCAGTACTTC
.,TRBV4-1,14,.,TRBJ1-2,CASSQGRDYYGYTF,TGCGCCAGCAGCCAAGGCAGGGACTACTATGGCTACACCTTC
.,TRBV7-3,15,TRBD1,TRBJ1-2,CASRPFTRDRDGYTF,TGTGCCAGCAGGCCTTTCACTCGGGACAGAGATGGCTACACCTTC
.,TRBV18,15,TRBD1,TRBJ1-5,CASSPRQGGNQPQHF,TGTGCCAGCTCACCACGACAGGGTGGAAATCAGCCCCAGCATTTT
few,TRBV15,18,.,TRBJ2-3,CATSRDSMWGGNTDTQYF,TGTGCCACCAGCAGAGATTCGATGTGGGGCGGGAACACAGATACGCAGTATTTT
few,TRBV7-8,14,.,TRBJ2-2,CASSLVAWTGELFF,TGTGCCAGCAGCTTAGTAGCGTGGACCGGGGAGCTGTTTTTT
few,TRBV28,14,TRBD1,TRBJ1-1,CASSTGQAYTEAFF,TGTGCCAGCAGTACGGGACAGGCTTACACTGAAGCTTTCTTT
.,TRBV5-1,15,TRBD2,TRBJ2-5,CASSLGGRGQETQYF,TGCGCCAGCAGCTTGGGCGGGAGAGGGCAAGAGACCCAGTACTTC
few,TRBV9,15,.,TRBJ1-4,CASSVGGQPNEKLFF,TGTGCCAGCAGCGTAGGTGGGCAGCCTAATGAAAAACTGTTTTTT
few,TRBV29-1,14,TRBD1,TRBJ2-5,CSVLGQGFGETQYF,TGCAGCGTATTAGGACAGGGGTTTGGGGAGACCCAGTACTTC
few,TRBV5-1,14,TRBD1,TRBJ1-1,CASSLDRGAGEAFF,TGCGCCAGCAGCTTGGACAGGGGTGCGGGGGAAGCTTTCTTT
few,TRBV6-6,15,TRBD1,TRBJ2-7,CASTAEGTGGYEQYF,TGTGCCAGCACCGCGGAGGGGACAGGGGGCTACGAGCAGTACTTC
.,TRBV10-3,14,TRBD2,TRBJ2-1,CAISGTRSYNEQFF,TGTGCCATCAGCGGGACTAGATCTTACAATGAGCAGTTCTTC
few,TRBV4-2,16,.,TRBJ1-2,CASSQDLGHLYYGYTF,TGTGCCAGCAGCCAAGATCTGGGACACCTTTACTATGGCTACACCTTC
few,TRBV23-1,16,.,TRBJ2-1,CASSQVRRYSYNEQFF,TGCGCCAGCAGTCAGGTTCGGCGGTACTCCTACAATGAGCAGTTCTTC
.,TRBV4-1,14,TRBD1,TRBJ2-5,CASSQVTGVRGQYF,TGCGCCAGCAGCCAAGTGACAGGGGTCCGGGGCCAGTACTTC
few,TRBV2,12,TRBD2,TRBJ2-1,CASSVILAGKFF,TGTGCCAGCAGTGTTATACTAGCGGGAAAGTTCTTC
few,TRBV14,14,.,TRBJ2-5,CASSHVIRRETQYF,TGTGCCAGCAGCCACGTTATACGGCGGGAGACCCAGTACTTC
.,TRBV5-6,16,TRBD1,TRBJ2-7,CASSSSGTGGSYEQYF,TGTGCCAGCAGCTCGAGCGGGACAGGGGGCTCCTACGAGCAGTACTTC
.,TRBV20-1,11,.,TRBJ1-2,CSAIYPWGYTF,TGCAGTGCTATCTACCCTTGGGGCTACACCTTC
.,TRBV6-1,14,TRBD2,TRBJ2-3,CATRRLAAQDTQYF,TGTGCCACCCGAAGACTAGCGGCTCAAGATACGCAGTATTTT
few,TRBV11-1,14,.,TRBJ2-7,CASNPGTLTYEQYF,TGTGCCAGCAACCCCGGGACACTCACCTACGAGCAGTACTTC
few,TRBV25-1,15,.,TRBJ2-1,CASRLRGDSYNEQFF,TGTGCCAGCAGGCTCAGGGGTGATTCCTACAATGAGCAGTTCTTC
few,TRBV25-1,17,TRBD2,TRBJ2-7,CASSEGGEGPRDYEQYF,TGTGCCAGCAGTGAGGGGGGGGAAGGGCCCCGAGACTACGAGCAGTACTTC
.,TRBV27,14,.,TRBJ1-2,CASSFATPNYGYTF,TGTGCCAGCAGTTTCGCGACTCCTAACTATGGCTACACCTTC
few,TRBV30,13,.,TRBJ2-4,CAWSVTTKNIQYF,TGTGCCTGGAGTGTAACTACCAAAAACATTCAGTACTTC
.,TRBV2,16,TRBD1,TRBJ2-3,CASSEGTVSSTDTQYF,TGTGCCAGCAGTGAGGGGACAGTCTCTAGCACAGATACGCAGTATTTT